The 18 T cell receptor beta chains in this list originate from one sample, sequenced in a study of T cells in localized non-small cell lung cancer. Only in-frame clones appear in the TCRdb table, and some are missing; sequencing was by immunoSEQ multiplex PCR. Altogether 20,000 to 25,000 clones are present, about 90% being singletons, with the ten largest covering approximately 32%. The material was peripheral blood, obtained before any cancer treatment. The receptors here all came from a male donor at least 60 years old with stage I squamous cell lung carcinoma.

The rearrangement links TRBV10-3 to TRBJ1-2, with 8 bases identical to TRBD1. CDR3 length equals 12 residues. V lost 3 bases, J lost 8 bases, and 2 bases stayed unmatched. CDR1 ENHRY and CDR2 SYGVKD come from the germline V gene. The CDR3 DNA is TGTGCCATCAGTGACAGGGGGCGAGGCTACACCTTC. Translated: CAISDRGRGYTF.

J is TRBJ2-6 and V is TRBV6-1; perhaps TRBD1 as D (5 bases). V was cut by 5 bases and J by 4 bases, with 12 bases left in between. CDR1 is MNHNS and CDR2 is SASEGT in the germline V gene. The CDR3 contains 15 residues. For the CDR3, the DNA is TGTGCCAGCAGTAACCGACAGAGGGGGGCCAACGTCCTGACTTTC. This encodes CASSNRQRGANVLTF.

The genes are TRBV9 and TRBJ2-7; unclear D gene. This CDR3 is 13 amino acids long. The germline CDR1 and CDR2 sequences are SGDLS and YYNGEE. Trimming stripped 0 bases from V and 1 base from J, with 5 bases between. The CDR3 sequence: CASSVDGSYEQYF. DNA of the CDR3: TGTGCCAGCAGCGTAGATGGATCCTACGAGCAGTACTTC.

The chain links TRBV6-6 to TRBJ2-5; no definite D call. This CDR3 is 13 amino acids long. Trimming cost V 2 bases and J 1 base, with 5 bases left between them. Germline loops: CDR1 MNHNY, CDR2 SVGAGI (reference sequence). The CDR3 is CASSYGIQETQYF. The CDR3 DNA is TGTGCCAGCAGTTACGGCATCCAAGAGACCCAGTACTTC.

This chain links TRBV4-1 with TRBJ2-1, with TRBD2 as a possible D gene (5 bases). This CDR3 has 18 amino acids. CDR1 is MGHRA and CDR2 is YSYEKL in the germline V gene. Between the trimmed V and J ends, which lost 1 base and 0 bases, there was a span of 16 bases. CDR3 sequence: CASSQANFIGGSYNEQFF. For the CDR3, the DNA is TGCGCCAGCAGCCAAGCCAACTTTATAGGAGGCTCCTACAATGAGCAGTTCTTC.

V is TRBV6-5 and J is TRBJ1-6, with 7 bases aligning to TRBD1. V was clipped by 6 bases and J by 5 bases; unmatched bases: 7. The CDR3 is 15 residues long. CDR1 and CDR2 from the germline V gene are MNHEY and SVGAGI. As DNA, the CDR3 is TGTGCCAGCAGGAGCCCGACAGGGAATAATTCACCCCTCCACTTT. Translated, it gives CASRSPTGNNSPLHF.

The chain recombines TRBV5-1 with TRBJ2-7; 8 bases align to TRBD1. The germline gives CDR1 SGHRS, CDR2 YFSETQ. The CDR3 spans 14 residues. V was pared by 3 bases and J by 1 base, with 3 bases of the junction left unmatched. The DNA for the CDR3 is TGCGCCAGCAGCTCCCGACAGGGGTCCTACGAGCAGTACTTC. Encoded protein: CASSSRQGSYEQYF. Complete variable domain (other parts from reference TRBV5-1 and TRBJ2-7): KAGVTQTPRYLIKTRGQQVTLSCSPISGHRSVSWYQQTPGQGLQFLFEYFSETQRNKGNFPGRFSGRQFSNSRSEMNVSTLELGDSALYLCASSSRQGSYEQYFGPGTRLTVT.

The chain employs TRBV7-2 and TRBJ1-5; D is undetermined. V dropped 2 bases and J dropped 7 bases, with 9 bases sitting between them. The germline V gene has CDR1 SGHTA and CDR2 FQGNSA. The length of the CDR3 is 13 residues. CDR3 sequence reads: CASSLFDRQPQHF. CDR3 DNA sequence: TGTGCCAGCAGCTTATTTGACCGCCAGCCCCAGCATTTT.

V and J are TRBV4-1 and TRBJ2-3; D gene ambiguous. The V end was cut by 4 bases, the J end by 0 bases, with 11 bases between. The CDR3 spans 15 residues. CDR1 MGHRA and CDR2 YSYEKL come from the germline V gene. CDR3 DNA: TGCGCCAGCAGCCGACGGACGGAGAGCACAGATACGCAGTATTTT. Translated: CASSRRTESTDTQYF.

The CDR3 loop is CASSLSFPRNEKLFF. The CDR3 nucleotides read TGTGCCAGCAGCTTATCATTTCCGCGTAATGAAAAACTGTTTTTT. The chain uses TRBV7-9 and TRBJ1-4; D not certain. CDR1 is SEHNR, CDR2 FQNEAQ, per germline (reference sequence). Trimming pared 2 bases from V and 4 bases from J, leaving 11 bases between. There are 15 residues in the CDR3.

The chain uses TRBV2 and TRBJ1-1; 8 bases agree with TRBD1. Germline V gene sequence: CDR1 SNHLY, CDR2 FYNNEI. The CDR3 has 12 amino acids. Losses at the gene ends were 8 bases for V and 5 bases for J; bases not matched to a gene: 4. CDR3 amino acids: CASGQGGTEAFF. In DNA, the CDR3 is TGTGCCAGCGGACAGGGTGGTACTGAAGCTTTCTTT.

The chain carries TRBV5-6 and TRBJ2-7; the match to TRBD2 covers 8 bases. Germline V gives CDR1 SGHDT, CDR2 YYEEEE. The CDR3 runs to 19 residues. The J segment lost 0 bases and the V segment lost 0 bases, leaving 14 bases of the junction unmatched. The DNA for the CDR3 is TGTGCCAGCAGCTTGGCCCCGGGAACTAGCGGATATTACTCCTACGAGCAGTACTTC. Translation: CASSLAPGTSGYYSYEQYF. Combining the CDR3 with reference TRBV5-6 and TRBJ2-7 gives the whole variable domain DAGVTQSPTHLIKTRGQQVTLRCSPKSGHDTVSWYQQALGQGPQFIFQYYEEEERQRGNFPDRFSGHQFPNYSSELNVNALLLGDSALYLCASSLAPGTSGYYSYEQYFGPGTRLTVT.

V gene TRBV7-6 combines with J gene TRBJ2-7; perhaps D is TRBD1 or TRBD2 (5 bases each). The ends were cut back, 5 bases at V and 3 bases at J, with 11 bases in the middle. The CDR3 extends over 13 amino acids. Germline CDR1 is SGHVS and CDR2 is FNYEAQ. The CDR3 region has the DNA TGTGCCAGCAGCCGGGACCAGATCTACGAGCAGTACTTC. Translating it yields CASSRDQIYEQYF.

J is TRBJ2-5 and V is TRBV5-1; perhaps TRBD1 as D (6 bases). V dropped 1 base and J dropped 5 bases, with 12 bases sitting between them. In germline, CDR1 is SGHRS, CDR2 YFSETQ. The CDR3 runs to 14 residues. The chain's CDR3 is CASSLKVQGETQYF. CDR3 DNA: TGCGCCAGCAGCTTGAAGGTCCAGGGGGAGACCCAGTACTTC.

The rearrangement joins TRBV6-6 to TRBJ1-5; D gene unclear. The CDR3 consists of 13 residues. The germline V gene has CDR1 MNHNY and CDR2 SVGAGI (reference sequence). V dropped 6 bases and J dropped 0 bases, with 6 bases sitting between them. CDR3 nucleotide sequence: TGTGCCAGCAGGGGATATAGCAATCAGCCCCAGCATTTT. It yields the protein CASRGYSNQPQHF.

This chain joins TRBV5-1 and TRBJ2-1; TRBD2 agrees at 7 bases. CDR3 length: 16 residues. Germline V CDR1 and CDR2: SGHRS, YFSETQ. V gave up 0 bases and J gave up 2 bases; unmatched junction bases: 5. CDR3 in DNA: TGCGCCAGCAGCTTGGGGAGCGGGATCGCCTACAATGAGCAGTTCTTC. This sequence encodes CASSLGSGIAYNEQFF.

The table lists this clone with a few counts. The chain couples TRBV7-2 to TRBJ1-2; 7 bases map to TRBD1. The J segment lost 8 bases and the V segment lost 5 bases, leaving 11 bases of the junction unmatched. Germline V gene lookup returns CDR1 SGHTA and CDR2 FQGNSA. This CDR3 has 14 residues. The CDR3 here is CASSPGQVLRGYTF. CDR3 coding DNA: TGTGCCAGCAGCCCCGGACAGGTACTGCGCGGCTACACCTTC.

The chain uses TRBV10-3 and TRBJ2-7, with a weak D call TRBD2 (6 bases). Germline V gene data show CDR1 as ENHRY and CDR2 as SYGVKD. Trimming pared 4 bases from V and 5 bases from J, leaving 12 bases between. CDR3 length equals 13 residues. The CDR3 is CAISGLSGHEQYF. The CDR3 DNA reads TGTGCCATCAGTGGACTTAGCGGCCACGAGCAGTACTTC.